Listed here is a single TCR beta chain. This clonotype was observed a handful of times. Its antigen has not been determined. Per-base quality was not reported, and no clone a single base away is much larger than it. The entry originates in a study of blood T cells in healthy people across ages (dated by TCRdb to about 2015). In the study overall: In model experiments, template switching captured roughly one uniquely barcoded TCR beta cDNA molecule for every two T cells. The study analyzed two additional independent replicas of 1 million unique cDNA reads from the same blood draw for two donors, one aged 18 to 30 and one aged 80 or older. Age-related changes in TCR beta repertoire diversity were measured in the study by deep sequencing normalized with unique cDNA molecular identifiers. The donors were split into four age groups: young (average around 15 years), middle-aged (around 40), aged (approximately 60) and long-lived (approximately 80). To avoid experimental bias, donors of different ages were randomly spread across the sequencing lanes.

What the study reported, not specific to this receptor: Estimates of total diversity based on one million sequenced T cells were regarded as lower bounds and as underestimates. Because profiling used bulk unsorted PBMCs, naive and antigen-experienced compartments could not be compared conclusively. The long-lived group showed more naive CD4+ T cells, fewer expanded clones and increased TCR diversity than the aged group, suggesting age selection. As age increased, observed TCR beta diversity per million T cells dropped in a roughly linear way, and a significant reduction was already evident by age 40. The CMV infection status of donors was not known, potentially confounding age-related changes in expanded clonotypes. There was a strong correlation between observed TCR beta diversity and the percentage of naive T cells measured by flow cytometry.

V loses 1 base, J loses 0 bases, and the germline ends lie 10 bases apart. Per the germline V gene (reference sequence), DFQATT is the CDR1 and SNEGSKA is the CDR2. There are 14 amino acids in the CDR3, from cysteine to phenylalanine inclusive. Only the CDR3 DNA stays, 42 bases, in frame from base 1. Donors were 39 systemically healthy Caucasian individuals from Russia aged roughly 6 to 100 years. Each donor gave 8 to 10 milliliters of peripheral blood, collected into EDTA-treated Vacutainer tubes. Ficoll-Paque density-gradient centrifugation was used to isolate PBMCs, with at least 6.5 million obtained per sample. Total RNA was extracted from PBMCs with Trizol reagent, with at least 6 micrograms obtained per sample. For every donor, an aliquot of PBMCs went through flow cytometry to measure the percentages of naive CD45RAhigh/CD27high T cells. The protocol used for the library was 5' RACE. Sequencing relied on an Illumina HiSeq 2500. A second PCR of about 6 to 11 cycles was performed with a sample-barcoded 5' primer and a J-beta primer mix. Each TCR beta cDNA molecule received a unique molecular identifier from a template-switch 5' adaptor carrying 12 random nucleotides. At least 2.5 million CDR3-containing paired-end reads were obtained from each sample. First-strand cDNA was synthesized from all RNA with the Mint cDNA synthesis kit, primed by a TRBC-specific oligonucleotide. Following uracil-DNA glycosylase treatment, a first 18-cycle PCR with universal primers M1SS and BC2_uni_R was performed on all cDNA. The original pipeline was this. Each sample was normalized by randomly selecting 1 million high-quality reads, each carrying a distinct molecular identifier. Reads sharing molecular identifiers were discarded rather than binned into consensus sequences. MiTCR, run with a Q25 quality threshold and the strictest error-elimination algorithm, handled CDR3 identification, clonotype clustering and error correction. A nonparametric unseen species model with Euler transformation was used to estimate a lower bound on total TCR beta diversity. The public reads were reanalyzed by TCRdb: fastp trimming at Q25, MiXCR alignment, in-frame beta chains only. Rows with a matching CDR3 protein are joined into one entry that keeps the most common DNA and genes. It is TCRdb's table, rather than the study itself, that gives the V and J calls and clone size. This sample has more than 550,000 distinct CDR3 sequences in its table, and roughly 20% of those were observed once. The top ten hold around a fifth of the sample.

The sequencing sample was made of blood. The V and J segments used are TRBV20-1 and TRBJ2-7; the D gene cannot be resolved reliably. This TCR came from a man in his 70s in good health. The DNA is TGCAGTGCTAGAGGGGCCAAGAGCTCCTACGAGCAGTACTTC. The resulting protein is CSARGAKSSYEQYF.